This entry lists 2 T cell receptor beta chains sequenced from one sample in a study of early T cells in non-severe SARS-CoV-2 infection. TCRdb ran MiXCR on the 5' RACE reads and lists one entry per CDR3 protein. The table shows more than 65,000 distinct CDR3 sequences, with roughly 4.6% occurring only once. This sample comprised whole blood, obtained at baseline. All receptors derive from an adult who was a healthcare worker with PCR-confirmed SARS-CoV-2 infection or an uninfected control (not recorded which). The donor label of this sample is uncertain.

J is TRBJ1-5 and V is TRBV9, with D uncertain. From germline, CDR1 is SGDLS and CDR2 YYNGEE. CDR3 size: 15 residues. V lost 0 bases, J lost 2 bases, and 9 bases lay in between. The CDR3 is CASSVGEGGNQPQHF. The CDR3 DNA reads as TGTGCCAGCAGCGTAGGAGAGGGTGGCAATCAGCCCCAGCATTTT. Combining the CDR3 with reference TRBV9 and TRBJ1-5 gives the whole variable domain DSGVTQTPKHLITATGQRVTLRCSPRSGDLSVYWYQQSLDQGLQFLIQYYNGEERAKGNILERFSAQQFPDLHSELNLSSLELGDSALYFCASSVGEGGNQPQHFGDGTRLSIL.

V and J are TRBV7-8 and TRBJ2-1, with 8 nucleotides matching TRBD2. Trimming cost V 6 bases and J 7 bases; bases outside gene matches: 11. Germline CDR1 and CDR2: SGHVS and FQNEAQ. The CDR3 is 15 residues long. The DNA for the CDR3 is TGTGCCAGCAGAACAAGTACGGGGGGGTTGAATGAGCAGTTCTTC. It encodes CASRTSTGGLNEQFF.